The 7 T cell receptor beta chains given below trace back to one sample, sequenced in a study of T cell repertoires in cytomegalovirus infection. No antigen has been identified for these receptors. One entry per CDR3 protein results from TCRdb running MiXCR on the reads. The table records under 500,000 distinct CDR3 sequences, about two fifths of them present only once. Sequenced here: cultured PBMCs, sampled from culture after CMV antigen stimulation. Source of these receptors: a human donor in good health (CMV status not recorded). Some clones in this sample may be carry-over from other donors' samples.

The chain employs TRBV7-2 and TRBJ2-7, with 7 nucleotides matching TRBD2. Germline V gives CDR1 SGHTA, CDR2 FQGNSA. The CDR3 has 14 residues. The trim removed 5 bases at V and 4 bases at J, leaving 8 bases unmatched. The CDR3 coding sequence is TGTGCCAGCAGCCCCGCGTGGGACTATTACGAGCAGTACTTC. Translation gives CASSPAWDYYEQYF. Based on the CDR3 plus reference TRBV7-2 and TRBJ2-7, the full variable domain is GAGVSQSPSNKVTEKGKDVELRCDPISGHTALYWYRQSLGQGLEFLIYFQGNSAPDKSGLPSDRFSAERTGGSVSTLTIQRTQQEDSAVYLCASSPAWDYYEQYFGPGTRLTVT.

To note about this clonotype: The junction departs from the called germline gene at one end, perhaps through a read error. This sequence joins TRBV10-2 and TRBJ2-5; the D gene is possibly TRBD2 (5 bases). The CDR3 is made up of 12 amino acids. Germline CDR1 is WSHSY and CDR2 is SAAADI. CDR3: CASSESGETQYF. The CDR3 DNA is TGTGCCAGCAGTGAAAGCGGAGAGACCCAGTACTTC.

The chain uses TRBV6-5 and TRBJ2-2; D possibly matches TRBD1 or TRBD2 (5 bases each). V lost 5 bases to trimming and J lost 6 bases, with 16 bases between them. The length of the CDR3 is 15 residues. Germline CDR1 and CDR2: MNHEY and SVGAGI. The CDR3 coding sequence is TGTGCCAGCAGTAGAGGGGCCACCGGGTCCGGGGAGCTGTTTTTT. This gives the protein CASSRGATGSGELFF.

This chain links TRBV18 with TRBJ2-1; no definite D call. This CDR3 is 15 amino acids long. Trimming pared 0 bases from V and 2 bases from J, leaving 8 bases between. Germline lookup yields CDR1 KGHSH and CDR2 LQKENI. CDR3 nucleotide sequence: TGTGCCAGCTCACCACCGGTCAGTCCCTACAATGAGCAGTTCTTC. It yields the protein CASSPPVSPYNEQFF.

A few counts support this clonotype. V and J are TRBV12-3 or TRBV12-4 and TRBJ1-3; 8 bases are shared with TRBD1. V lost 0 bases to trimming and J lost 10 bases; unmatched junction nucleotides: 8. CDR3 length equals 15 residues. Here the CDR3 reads CASSLAGQGVKTIYF. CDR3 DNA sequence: TGTGCCAGCAGTTTAGCCGGACAGGGCGTGAAGACCATATATTTT.

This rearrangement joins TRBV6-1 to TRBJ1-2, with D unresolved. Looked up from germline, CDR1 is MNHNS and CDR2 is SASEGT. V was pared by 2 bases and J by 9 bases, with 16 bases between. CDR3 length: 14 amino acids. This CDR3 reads CASSELGLPRSYTF. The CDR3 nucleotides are TGTGCCAGCAGTGAACTAGGACTACCCAGGAGCTACACCTTC.

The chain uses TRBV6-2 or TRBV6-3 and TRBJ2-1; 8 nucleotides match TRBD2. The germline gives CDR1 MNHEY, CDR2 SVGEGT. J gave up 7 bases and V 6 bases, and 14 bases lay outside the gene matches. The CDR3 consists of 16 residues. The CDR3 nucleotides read TGTGCCAGCAGCCAACCTCCGAGTAGCGGGAAAAATGAGCAGTTCTTC. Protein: CASSQPPSSGKNEQFF.